Below, 21 T cell receptor beta chains from the same sample are listed, as sequenced in a study of control samples from healthy donors and cancer patients. Measured with immunoSEQ multiplex PCR; TCRdb has only the in-frame clones, and not every one. This sample has under 300,000 clones, with almost 85% found just once. The source material was PBMCs. All receptors come from a woman aged 55-70 years with lung cancer.

The rearrangement uses TRBV9 and TRBJ2-5; 11 bases line up with TRBD2. Losses at the gene ends were 6 bases for V and 1 base for J; bases not matched to a gene: 5. The germline gives CDR1 SGDLS, CDR2 YYNGEE. This CDR3 contains 15 residues. The CDR3: CASNTGTSGQETQYF. DNA of the CDR3: TGTGCCAGCAACACCGGGACTAGCGGCCAAGAGACCCAGTACTTC.

This sequence joins TRBV24-1 and TRBJ2-1, with D perhaps TRBD2 (5 bases). V lost 0 bases and J 9 bases, leaving 14 bases between the germline ends. The CDR3 extends over 15 amino acids. The germline V gene encodes CDR1 KGHDR and CDR2 SFDVKD. This CDR3 reads CATSDLSTGSVEQFF. The CDR3 region has the DNA TGTGCCACCAGTGATTTGTCAACGGGATCTGTTGAGCAGTTCTTC.

The V gene is TRBV5-6, the J gene TRBJ2-1, with 11 nucleotides matching TRBD2. Germline lookup yields CDR1 SGHDT and CDR2 YYEEEE. Trimming removed 4 bases from V and 4 bases from J; junction bases left unmatched: 7. This CDR3 has 16 amino acids. The CDR3 DNA reads as TGTGCCAGCAGCCTCGCGACTAGCGGGGTTTACAATGAGCAGTTCTTC. Encoded protein: CASSLATSGVYNEQFF.

V gene TRBV7-9 combines with J gene TRBJ1-6; D remains ambiguous. The V gene's germline CDR1 is SEHNR and CDR2 FQNEAQ (reference sequence). The V gene lost 1 base and the J gene lost 14 bases, with 9 bases spanning the gap. The CDR3 length is 12 residues. The CDR3 protein is CASSLVESALHF. Written as DNA, the CDR3 is TGTGCCAGCAGCTTAGTCGAGAGCGCCCTCCACTTT.

The chain joins TRBV21-1 to TRBJ1-2; the tabulated D call, TRBD1, remains unverified against the DNA. TRBV21-1 represents a pseudogene. This CDR3 comprises 13 residues. In nucleotides, the CDR3 is TGTGCCAGCGCACCCCCAGGGGAATATGGCTACACCTTC. Translating gives CASAPPGEYGYTF.

This chain connects TRBV3-1 (or the pseudogene TRBV3-2) to TRBJ1-3; 7 bases agree with TRBD1. This CDR3 has 15 amino acids. Germline V CDR1 and CDR2: LGHDT, YNNKEL (reference sequence). J was trimmed by 2 bases and V by 7 bases; bases with no gene match: 8. The CDR3 nucleotides are TGTGCCAGCACAGAGACAGGGCTGGCTGGAAACACCATATATTTT. This sequence encodes CASTETGLAGNTIYF.

A single count supports this clone. The chain links TRBV2 to TRBJ2-2; tentatively, D is TRBD1 (5 bases). The CDR3 covers 16 residues. The V end was cut by 7 bases, the J end by 0 bases, with 15 bases between. Germline V gene data show CDR1 as SNHLY and CDR2 as FYNNEI. This CDR3 is CASTQSGIANTGELFF. CDR3 bases: TGTGCCAGCACCCAGTCAGGGATTGCGAACACCGGGGAGCTGTTTTTT.

This chain uses TRBV9 with TRBJ2-1; 9 bases map to TRBD2. Germline V gives CDR1 SGDLS, CDR2 YYNGEE. The CDR3 totals 15 residues. After removal of 3 bases from V and 3 bases from J, the junction contained 4 bases not matched to a gene. The CDR3 region has the DNA TGTGCCAGCAGCGAAAGCGGGGGGCTCTACAATGAGCAGTTCTTC. Protein sequence: CASSESGGLYNEQFF. Looking up the rest from reference TRBV9 and TRBJ2-1 gives the full variable domain: DSGVTQTPKHLITATGQRVTLRCSPRSGDLSVYWYQQSLDQGLQFLIQYYNGEERAKGNILERFSAQQFPDLHSELNLSSLELGDSALYFCASSESGGLYNEQFFGPGTRLTVL.

On this clone itself: One junction end does not reproduce the germline sequence, and a read error may be involved. The CDR3 DNA reads TGCGCCAGCAGTTTGGTGGGGGCCCACGAGCAGTACTTC. Amino acids: CASSLVGAHEQYF. The chain is built from TRBV5-1 and TRBJ2-7; perhaps TRBD1 as D (6 bases). The CDR3 runs 13 residues. Per germline, CDR1 SGHRS and CDR2 YFSETQ.

The chain links TRBV25-1 to TRBJ2-7, with 7 bases fitting TRBD2. Germline lookup yields CDR1 MGHDK and CDR2 SYGVNS. The J segment lost 0 bases and the V segment lost 2 bases, leaving 4 bases of the junction unmatched. CDR3 length: 15 amino acids. The CDR3 loop is CASSERSGASYEQYF. CDR3 in DNA: TGTGCCAGCAGTGAAAGAAGCGGGGCCTCCTACGAGCAGTACTTC.

The chain carries TRBV5-1 and TRBJ2-1; TRBD2 agrees at 10 bases. In germline, CDR1 is SGHRS, CDR2 YFSETQ. Unmatched junction bases numbered 0, after V lost 0 bases and J lost 9 bases. The CDR3 has 13 amino acids. In nucleotides, the CDR3 is TGCGCCAGCAGCTTGGGGACTAGCGGTGAGCAGTTCTTC. Translated, it gives CASSLGTSGEQFF. Full variable domain (missing parts from reference TRBV5-1 and TRBJ2-1): KAGVTQTPRYLIKTRGQQVTLSCSPISGHRSVSWYQQTPGQGLQFLFEYFSETQRNKGNFPGRFSGRQFSNSRSEMNVSTLELGDSALYLCASSLGTSGEQFFGPGTRLTVL.

The table lists this clone with a few counts. The gene calls are TRBV6-6 and TRBJ1-2; D not resolved. Deletions cut 5 bases from V and 0 bases from J, with 7 bases between. This CDR3 is built from 13 residues. Germline CDR1 MNHNY, CDR2 SVGAGI (reference sequence). This CDR3 reads CASSDISNYGYTF. CDR3 bases: TGTGCCAGCAGTGACATTTCTAACTATGGCTACACCTTC.

The chain joins TRBV19 to TRBJ1-5; D gene unclear. The V end was cut by 1 base, the J end by 4 bases, with 5 bases between. The germline gives CDR1 LNHDA, CDR2 SQIVND (reference sequence). The length of the CDR3 is 13 residues. CDR3 sequence: CASSIGVNQPQHF. CDR3 sequence (DNA): TGTGCCAGTAGTATAGGGGTTAATCAGCCCCAGCATTTT.

V is TRBV11-1 and J is TRBJ2-7, with D possibly matching TRBD1 (5 bases). Germline values: CDR1 SGHAT, CDR2 FQDESV (reference sequence). V dropped 4 bases and J dropped 1 base, with 11 bases sitting between them. This CDR3 contains 14 residues. CDR3 amino acids: CASSSFDSSYEQYF. CDR3 DNA: TGTGCCAGCAGCTCGTTCGACAGTTCCTACGAGCAGTACTTC.

In its sample, this clone was seen once. The rearrangement links TRBV28 to TRBJ2-5; 8 nucleotides agree with TRBD1. The germline V gene has CDR1 MDHEN and CDR2 SYDVKM. There are 15 residues in the CDR3. V lost 1 base to trimming and J lost 5 bases; unmatched junction nucleotides: 6. CDR3 bases: TGTGCCAGCAGTTTATCAGGGGGCCCTGATGAGACCCAGTACTTC. Translated, it gives CASSLSGGPDETQYF.

The chain links TRBV6-5 to TRBJ1-4, with 7 positions matching TRBD1. The germline V gene has CDR1 MNHEY and CDR2 SVGAGI. V gave up 6 bases and J gave up 6 bases; unmatched junction bases: 7. The CDR3 consists of 14 residues. CDR3 in DNA: TGTGCCAGCAGCCGGGACAGACCTGATGAAAAACTGTTTTTT. Protein: CASSRDRPDEKLFF.

This chain links TRBV2 with TRBJ2-1; weak D call: TRBD1 (5 bases). This CDR3 contains 14 residues. The germline V gene has CDR1 SNHLY and CDR2 FYNNEI. V lost 0 bases to trimming and J lost 3 bases, with 6 bases between them. CDR3 DNA: TGTGCCAGCAGTGAAGCGGGGCTCTACAATGAGCAGTTCTTC. This encodes CASSEAGLYNEQFF.

This sequence joins TRBV3-1 (or the pseudogene TRBV3-2) and TRBJ2-7; 11 nucleotides align to TRBD1. Trimming removed 4 bases from V and 4 bases from J; junction bases left unmatched: 9. Germline CDR1 LGHDT, CDR2 YNNKEL (reference sequence). The CDR3 totals 16 residues. The CDR3 here is CASSRDFRDRGYEQYF. The CDR3 DNA reads as TGTGCCAGCAGCCGAGACTTCCGGGACAGGGGGTACGAGCAGTACTTC.

The chain recombines TRBV5-1 with TRBJ1-3; D gene unclear. The V and J ends lost 4 bases and 4 bases respectively, with 9 bases between them. CDR3 length: 13 amino acids. Germline CDR1 and CDR2: SGHRS and YFSETQ. The CDR3 DNA reads as TGCGCCAGCAGCGCGTCGTACGGAAACACCATATATTTT. The encoded protein is CASSASYGNTIYF.

For the CDR3, the DNA is TGTGCCAGCAGCAAAGTGGAGGGTACAGAAAGTAACTATGGCTACACCTTC. Translating it yields CASSKVEGTESNYGYTF. This chain joins TRBV21-1 and TRBJ1-2. TRBV21-1 is reported as a pseudogene. The CDR3 contains 17 residues.

This chain links TRBV18 with TRBJ2-5; D is perhaps TRBD1 or TRBD2 (5 bases each). Trimming stripped 0 bases from V and 5 bases from J, with 13 bases between. This CDR3 contains 15 residues. Germline CDR1 is KGHSH and CDR2 is LQKENI. The CDR3 reads CASSPPSQWGETQYF. DNA for the CDR3: TGTGCCAGCTCACCACCGTCACAGTGGGGGGAGACCCAGTACTTC.